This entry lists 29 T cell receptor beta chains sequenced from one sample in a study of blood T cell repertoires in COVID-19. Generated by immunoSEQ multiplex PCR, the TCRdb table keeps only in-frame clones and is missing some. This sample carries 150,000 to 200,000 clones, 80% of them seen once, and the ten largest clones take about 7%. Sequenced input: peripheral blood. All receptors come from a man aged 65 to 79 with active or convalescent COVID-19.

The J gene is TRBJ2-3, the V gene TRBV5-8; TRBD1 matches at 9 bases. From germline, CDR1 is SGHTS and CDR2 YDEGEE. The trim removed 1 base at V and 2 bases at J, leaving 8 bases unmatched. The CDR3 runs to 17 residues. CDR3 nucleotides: TGTGCCAGCAGCTTGTACGGGACAGGGAGGGTCACAGATACGCAGTATTTT. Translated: CASSLYGTGRVTDTQYF.

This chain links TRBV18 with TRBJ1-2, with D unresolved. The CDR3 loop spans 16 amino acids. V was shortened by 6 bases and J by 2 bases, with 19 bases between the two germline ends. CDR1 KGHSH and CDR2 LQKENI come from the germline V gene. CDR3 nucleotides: TGTGCCAGCTCTCTAGATTTTCTGACGGGGAACTATGGCTACACCTTC. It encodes CASSLDFLTGNYGYTF.

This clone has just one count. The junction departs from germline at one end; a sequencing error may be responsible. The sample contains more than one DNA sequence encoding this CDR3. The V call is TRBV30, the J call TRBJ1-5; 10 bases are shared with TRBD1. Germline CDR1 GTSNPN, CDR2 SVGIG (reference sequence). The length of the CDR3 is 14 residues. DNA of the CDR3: TGTGCCTGCCAGGGACAGGGGTTCGATCAGCCCCAACATTTT. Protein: CACQGQGFDQPQHF.

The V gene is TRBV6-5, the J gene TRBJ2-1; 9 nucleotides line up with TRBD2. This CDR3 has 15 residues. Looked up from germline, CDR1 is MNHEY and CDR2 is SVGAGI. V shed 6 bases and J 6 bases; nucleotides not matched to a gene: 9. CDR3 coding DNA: TGTGCCAGCAGCTTAAATGCGGGGGGGCTCAATGAGCAGTTCTTC. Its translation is CASSLNAGGLNEQFF.

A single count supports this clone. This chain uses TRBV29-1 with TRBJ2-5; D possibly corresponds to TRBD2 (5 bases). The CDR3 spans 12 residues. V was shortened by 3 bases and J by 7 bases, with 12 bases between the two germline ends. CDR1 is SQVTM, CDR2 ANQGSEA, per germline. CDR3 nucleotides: TGCAGCGTTGAGGGCCTAGAGGGGACCCAGTACTTC. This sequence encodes CSVEGLEGTQYF.

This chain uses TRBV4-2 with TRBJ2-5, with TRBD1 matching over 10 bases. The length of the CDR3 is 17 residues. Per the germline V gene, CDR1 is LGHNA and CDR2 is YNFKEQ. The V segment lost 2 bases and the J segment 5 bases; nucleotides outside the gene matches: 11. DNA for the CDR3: TGTGCCAGCAGCCAAAAGGGCTCGGGACAGGGGACGGAGACCCAGTACTTC. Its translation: CASSQKGSGQGTETQYF.

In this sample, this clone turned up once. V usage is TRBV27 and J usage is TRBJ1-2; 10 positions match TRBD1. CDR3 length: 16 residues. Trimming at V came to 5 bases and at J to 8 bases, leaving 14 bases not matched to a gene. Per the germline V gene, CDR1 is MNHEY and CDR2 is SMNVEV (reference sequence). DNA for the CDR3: TGTGCCAGCAGTCTCGGGACAGGGGCCACCCTCGGGGGCTACACCTTC. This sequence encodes CASSLGTGATLGGYTF.

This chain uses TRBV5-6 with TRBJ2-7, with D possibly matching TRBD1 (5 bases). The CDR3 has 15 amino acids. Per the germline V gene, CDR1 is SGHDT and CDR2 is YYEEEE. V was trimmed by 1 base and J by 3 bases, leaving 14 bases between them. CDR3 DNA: TGTGCCAGCAGCTTGAAGGACAAGGGTTACTACGAGCAGTACTTC. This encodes CASSLKDKGYYEQYF.

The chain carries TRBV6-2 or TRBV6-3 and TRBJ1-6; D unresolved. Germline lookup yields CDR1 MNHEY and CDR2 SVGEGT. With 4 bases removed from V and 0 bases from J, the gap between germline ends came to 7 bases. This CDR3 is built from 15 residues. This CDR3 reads CASSFGSSYNSPLHF. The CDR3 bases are TGTGCCAGCAGTTTTGGGAGCTCCTATAATTCACCCCTCCACTTT.

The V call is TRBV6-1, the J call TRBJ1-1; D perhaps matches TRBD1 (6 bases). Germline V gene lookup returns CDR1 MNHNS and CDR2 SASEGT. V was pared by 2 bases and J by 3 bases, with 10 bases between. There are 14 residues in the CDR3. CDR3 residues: CASSEQGTDTEAFF. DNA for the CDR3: TGTGCCAGCAGTGAACAGGGGACGGACACTGAAGCTTTCTTT.

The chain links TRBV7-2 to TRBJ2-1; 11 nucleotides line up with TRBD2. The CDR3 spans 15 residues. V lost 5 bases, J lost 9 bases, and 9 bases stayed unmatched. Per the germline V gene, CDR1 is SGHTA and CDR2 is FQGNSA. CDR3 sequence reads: CASSTHSGGAGEQFF. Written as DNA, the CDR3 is TGTGCCAGCAGCACACATAGCGGGGGGGCCGGTGAGCAGTTCTTC.

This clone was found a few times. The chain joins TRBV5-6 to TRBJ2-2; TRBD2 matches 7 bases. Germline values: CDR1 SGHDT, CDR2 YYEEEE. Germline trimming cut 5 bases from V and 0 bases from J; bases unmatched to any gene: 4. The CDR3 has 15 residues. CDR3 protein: CASRGRGTNTGELFF. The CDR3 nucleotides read TGTGCCAGCAGGGGGCGGGGGACGAACACCGGGGAGCTGTTTTTT. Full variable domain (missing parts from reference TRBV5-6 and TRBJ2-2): DAGVTQSPTHLIKTRGQQVTLRCSPKSGHDTVSWYQQALGQGPQFIFQYYEEEERQRGNFPDRFSGHQFPNYSSELNVNALLLGDSALYLCASRGRGTNTGELFFGEGSRLTVL.

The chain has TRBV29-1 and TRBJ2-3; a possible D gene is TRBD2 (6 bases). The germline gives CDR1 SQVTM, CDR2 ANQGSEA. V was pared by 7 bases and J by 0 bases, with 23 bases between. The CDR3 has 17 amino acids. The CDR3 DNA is TGCAGCGCCTTACCTGGGAACCTAGCGACTAGCACAGATACGCAGTATTTT. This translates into CSALPGNLATSTDTQYF.

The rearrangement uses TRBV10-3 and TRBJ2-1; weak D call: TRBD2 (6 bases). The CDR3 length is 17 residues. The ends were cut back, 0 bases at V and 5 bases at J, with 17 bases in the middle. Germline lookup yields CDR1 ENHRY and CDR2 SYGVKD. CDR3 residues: CAISESLGGGAHNEQFF. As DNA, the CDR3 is TGTGCCATCAGTGAGTCTTTGGGCGGAGGGGCCCACAATGAGCAGTTCTTC.

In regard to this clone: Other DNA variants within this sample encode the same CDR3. This CDR3 is CASSPGSFAYEQYF. The CDR3 DNA reads TGTGCCAGCAGCCCCGGGTCCTTTGCTTACGAGCAGTACTTC. V and J are TRBV6-5 and TRBJ2-7; D call uncertain. The germline gives CDR1 MNHEY, CDR2 SVGAGI. The CDR3 has 14 residues. V shed 6 bases and J shed 4 bases, with 16 bases lying between them.

CDR3 coding DNA: TGTGCCAGCAGACTCACTAGCGTCGCCTACAATGAGCAGTTCTTC. As protein: CASRLTSVAYNEQFF. The rearrangement joins TRBV7-9 to TRBJ2-1; TRBD2 matches 7 bases. The CDR3 length is 15 residues. Germline V gives CDR1 SEHNR, CDR2 FQNEAQ (reference sequence). V shed 6 bases, J shed 2 bases, and the junction held 7 bases outside the gene matches.

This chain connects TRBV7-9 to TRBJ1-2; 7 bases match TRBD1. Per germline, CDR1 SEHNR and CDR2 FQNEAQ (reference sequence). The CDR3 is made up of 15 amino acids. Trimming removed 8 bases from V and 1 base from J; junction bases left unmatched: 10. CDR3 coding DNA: TGTGCCAGCGGAGCAGGGGGGACAGATAACTATGGCTACACCTTC. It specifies CASGAGGTDNYGYTF.

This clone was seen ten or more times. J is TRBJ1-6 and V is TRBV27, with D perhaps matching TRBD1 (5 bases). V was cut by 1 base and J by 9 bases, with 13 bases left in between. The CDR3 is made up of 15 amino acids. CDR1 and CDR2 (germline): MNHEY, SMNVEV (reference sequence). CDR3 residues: CASSLWGEGGSPLHF. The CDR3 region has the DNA TGTGCCAGCAGTTTATGGGGGGAGGGCGGTTCACCCCTCCACTTT.

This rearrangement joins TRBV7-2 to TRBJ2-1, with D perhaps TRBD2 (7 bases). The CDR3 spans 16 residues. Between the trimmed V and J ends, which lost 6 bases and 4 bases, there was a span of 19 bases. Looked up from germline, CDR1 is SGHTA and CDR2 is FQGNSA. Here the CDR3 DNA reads TGTGCCAGCAGTTCCCGTAGGGGGGAGGGATACAATGAGCAGTTCTTC. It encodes CASSSRRGEGYNEQFF.

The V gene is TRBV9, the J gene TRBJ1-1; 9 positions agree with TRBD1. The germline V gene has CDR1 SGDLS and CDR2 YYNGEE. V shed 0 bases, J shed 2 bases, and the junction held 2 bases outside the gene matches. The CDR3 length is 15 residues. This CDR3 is CASSVVGQGNTEAFF. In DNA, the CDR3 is TGTGCCAGCAGCGTAGTGGGACAGGGTAACACTGAAGCTTTCTTT.

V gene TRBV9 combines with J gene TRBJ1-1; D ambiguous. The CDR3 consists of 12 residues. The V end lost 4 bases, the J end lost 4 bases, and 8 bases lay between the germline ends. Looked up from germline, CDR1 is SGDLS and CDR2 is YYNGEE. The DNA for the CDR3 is TGTGCCAGCAGCCCGATCGGCACTGAAGCTTTCTTT. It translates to CASSPIGTEAFF.

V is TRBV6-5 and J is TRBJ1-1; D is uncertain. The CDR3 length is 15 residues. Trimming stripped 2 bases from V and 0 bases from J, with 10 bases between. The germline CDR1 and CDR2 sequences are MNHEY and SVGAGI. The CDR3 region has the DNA TGTGCCAGCAGTTACGTCCCCCTACTGAACACTGAAGCTTTCTTT. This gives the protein CASSYVPLLNTEAFF.

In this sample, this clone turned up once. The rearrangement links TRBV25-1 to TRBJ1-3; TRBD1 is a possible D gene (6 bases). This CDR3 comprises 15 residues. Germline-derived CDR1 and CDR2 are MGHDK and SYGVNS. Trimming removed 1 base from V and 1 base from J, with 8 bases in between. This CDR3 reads CASSELGASGNTIYF. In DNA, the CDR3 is TGTGCCAGCAGTGAATTGGGGGCATCTGGAAACACCATATATTTT.

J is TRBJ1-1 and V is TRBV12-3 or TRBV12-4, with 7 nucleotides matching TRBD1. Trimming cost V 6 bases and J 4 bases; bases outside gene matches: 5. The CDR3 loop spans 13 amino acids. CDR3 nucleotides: TGTGCCAGCAGGTACAGGGGAAGCACTGAAGCTTTCTTT. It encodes CASRYRGSTEAFF.

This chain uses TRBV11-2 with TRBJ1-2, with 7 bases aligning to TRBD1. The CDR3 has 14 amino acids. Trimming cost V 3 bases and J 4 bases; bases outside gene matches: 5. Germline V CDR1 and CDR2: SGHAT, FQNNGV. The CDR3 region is CASSFNRGGYGYTF. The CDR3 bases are TGTGCCAGCAGCTTTAACAGGGGCGGCTATGGCTACACCTTC.

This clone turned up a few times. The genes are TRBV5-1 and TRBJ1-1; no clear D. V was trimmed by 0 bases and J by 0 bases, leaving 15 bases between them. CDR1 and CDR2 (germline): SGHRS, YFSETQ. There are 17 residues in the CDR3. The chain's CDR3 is CASSLVGGRPVNTEAFF. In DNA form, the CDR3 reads TGCGCCAGCAGCTTGGTGGGAGGGCGGCCAGTGAACACTGAAGCTTTCTTT.

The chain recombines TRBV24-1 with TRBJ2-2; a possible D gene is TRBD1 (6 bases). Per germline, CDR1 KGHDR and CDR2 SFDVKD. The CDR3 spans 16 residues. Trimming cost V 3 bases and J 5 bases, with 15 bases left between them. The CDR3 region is CATSDTRGSKTGELFF. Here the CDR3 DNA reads TGTGCCACCAGTGATACCAGGGGTTCTAAAACCGGGGAGCTGTTTTTT.

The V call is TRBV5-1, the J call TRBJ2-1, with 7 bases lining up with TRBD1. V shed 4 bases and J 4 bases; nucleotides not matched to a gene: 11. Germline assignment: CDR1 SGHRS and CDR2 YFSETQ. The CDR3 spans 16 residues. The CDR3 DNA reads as TGCGCCAGCAGCCAGACCGGGACAGAAACTTACAATGAGCAGTTCTTC. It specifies CASSQTGTETYNEQFF. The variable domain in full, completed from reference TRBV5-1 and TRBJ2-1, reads KAGVTQTPRYLIKTRGQQVTLSCSPISGHRSVSWYQQTPGQGLQFLFEYFSETQRNKGNFPGRFSGRQFSNSRSEMNVSTLELGDSALYLCASSQTGTETYNEQFFGPGTRLTVL.

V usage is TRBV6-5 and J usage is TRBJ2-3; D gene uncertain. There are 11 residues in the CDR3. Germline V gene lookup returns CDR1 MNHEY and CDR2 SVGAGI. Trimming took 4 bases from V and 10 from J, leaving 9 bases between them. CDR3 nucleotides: TGTGCCAGCAGTTCCGCTGCGGCGCAGTATTTT. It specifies CASSSAAAQYF.